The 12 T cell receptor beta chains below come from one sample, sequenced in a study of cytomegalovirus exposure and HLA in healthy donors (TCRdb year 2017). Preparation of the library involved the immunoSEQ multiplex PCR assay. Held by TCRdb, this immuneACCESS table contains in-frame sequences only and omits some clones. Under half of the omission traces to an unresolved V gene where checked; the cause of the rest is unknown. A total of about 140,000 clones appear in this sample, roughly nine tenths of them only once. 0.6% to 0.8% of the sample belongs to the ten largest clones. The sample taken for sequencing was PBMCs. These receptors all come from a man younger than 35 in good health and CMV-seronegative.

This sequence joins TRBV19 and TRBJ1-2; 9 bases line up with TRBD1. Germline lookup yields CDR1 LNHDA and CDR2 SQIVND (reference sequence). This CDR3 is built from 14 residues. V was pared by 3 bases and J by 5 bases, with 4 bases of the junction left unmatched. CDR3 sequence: CASSIPGQGYGYTF. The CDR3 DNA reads TGTGCCAGTAGTATCCCAGGACAGGGGTATGGCTACACCTTC.

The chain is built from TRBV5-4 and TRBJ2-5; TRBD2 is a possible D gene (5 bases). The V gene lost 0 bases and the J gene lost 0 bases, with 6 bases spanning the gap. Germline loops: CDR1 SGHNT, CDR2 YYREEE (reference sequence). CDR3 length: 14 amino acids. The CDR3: CASSLETNQETQYF. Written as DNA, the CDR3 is TGTGCCAGCAGCTTGGAGACTAACCAAGAGACCCAGTACTTC.

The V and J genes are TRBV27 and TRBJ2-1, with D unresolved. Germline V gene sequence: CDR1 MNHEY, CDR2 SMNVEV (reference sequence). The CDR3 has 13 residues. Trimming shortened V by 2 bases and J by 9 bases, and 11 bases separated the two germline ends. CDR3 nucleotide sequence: TGTGCCAGCAGTTTAAAACACAATGGTGAGCAGTTCTTC. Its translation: CASSLKHNGEQFF.

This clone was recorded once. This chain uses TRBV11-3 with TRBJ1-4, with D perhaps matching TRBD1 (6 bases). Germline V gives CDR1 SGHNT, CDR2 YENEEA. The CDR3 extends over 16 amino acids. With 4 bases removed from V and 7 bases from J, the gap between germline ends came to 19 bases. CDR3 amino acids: CASSSKLRDTSEKLFF. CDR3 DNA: TGTGCCAGCAGCTCTAAACTCCGGGACACGAGTGAAAAACTGTTTTTT.

CDR3 nucleotide sequence: TGTGCCAGCAGTAGAGGACAGGCTTTCCGGCCCCAGCATTTT. Residues: CASSRGQAFRPQHF. The rearrangement uses TRBV6-5 and TRBJ1-5; the match to TRBD1 covers 7 bases. CDR1 is MNHEY, CDR2 SVGAGI, per germline. The length of the CDR3 is 14 residues. The ends lost 5 bases at V and 9 bases at J; junction bases unmatched: 10.

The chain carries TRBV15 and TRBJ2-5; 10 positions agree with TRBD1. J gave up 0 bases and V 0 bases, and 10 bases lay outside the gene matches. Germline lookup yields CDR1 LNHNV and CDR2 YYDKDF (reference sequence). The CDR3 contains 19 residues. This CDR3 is CATSREKVGTGAYQETQYF. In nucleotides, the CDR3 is TGTGCCACCAGCAGAGAGAAGGTGGGGACAGGGGCCTACCAAGAGACCCAGTACTTC.

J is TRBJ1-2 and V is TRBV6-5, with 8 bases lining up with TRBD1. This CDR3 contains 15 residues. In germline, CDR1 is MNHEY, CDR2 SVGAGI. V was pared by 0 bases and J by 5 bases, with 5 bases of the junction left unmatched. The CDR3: CASSYSAGGGYGYTF. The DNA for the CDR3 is TGTGCCAGCAGTTACTCGGCAGGGGGCGGTTATGGCTACACCTTC.

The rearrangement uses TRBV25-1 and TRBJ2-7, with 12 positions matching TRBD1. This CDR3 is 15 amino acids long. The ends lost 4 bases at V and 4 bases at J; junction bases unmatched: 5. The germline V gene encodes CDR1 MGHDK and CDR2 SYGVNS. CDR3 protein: CASSAGQGARYEQYF. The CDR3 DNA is TGTGCCAGCAGTGCGGGACAGGGGGCGCGGTACGAGCAGTACTTC.

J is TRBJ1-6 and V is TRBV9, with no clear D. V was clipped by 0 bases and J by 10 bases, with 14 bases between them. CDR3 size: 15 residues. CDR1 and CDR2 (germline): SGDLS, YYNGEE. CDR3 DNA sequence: TGTGCCAGCAGCGTAGGGGAGGCCTGGGAGTCACCCCTCCACTTT. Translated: CASSVGEAWESPLHF.

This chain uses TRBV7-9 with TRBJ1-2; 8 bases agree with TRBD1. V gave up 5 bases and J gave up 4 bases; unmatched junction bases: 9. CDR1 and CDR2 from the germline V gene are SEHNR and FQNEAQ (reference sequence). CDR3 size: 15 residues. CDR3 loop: CASSPSGGEGYGYTF. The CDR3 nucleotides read TGTGCCAGCAGCCCCTCAGGGGGCGAAGGCTATGGCTACACCTTC.

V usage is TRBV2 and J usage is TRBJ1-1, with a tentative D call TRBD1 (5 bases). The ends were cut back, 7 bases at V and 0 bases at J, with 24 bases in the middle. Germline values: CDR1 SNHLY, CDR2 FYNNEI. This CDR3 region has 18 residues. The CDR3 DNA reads TGTGCCAGCACCTTACGGTCTCAGAAGGGGAATATGAACACTGAAGCTTTCTTT. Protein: CASTLRSQKGNMNTEAFF.

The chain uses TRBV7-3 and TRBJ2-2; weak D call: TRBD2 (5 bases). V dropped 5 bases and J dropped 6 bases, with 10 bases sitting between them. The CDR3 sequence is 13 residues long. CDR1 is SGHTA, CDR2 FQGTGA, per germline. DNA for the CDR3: TGTGCCAGCAGCCCCCGAGGGTCCGGGGAGCTGTTTTTT. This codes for CASSPRGSGELFF.